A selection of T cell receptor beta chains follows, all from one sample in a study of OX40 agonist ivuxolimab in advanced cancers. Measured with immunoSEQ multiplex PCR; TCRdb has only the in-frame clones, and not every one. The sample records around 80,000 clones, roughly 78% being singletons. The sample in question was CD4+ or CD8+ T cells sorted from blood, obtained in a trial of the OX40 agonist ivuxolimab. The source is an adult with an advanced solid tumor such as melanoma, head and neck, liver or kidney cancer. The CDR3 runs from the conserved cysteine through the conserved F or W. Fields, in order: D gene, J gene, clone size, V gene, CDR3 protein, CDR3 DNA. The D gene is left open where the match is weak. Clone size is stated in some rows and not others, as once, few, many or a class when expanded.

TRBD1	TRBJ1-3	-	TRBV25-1	CASRPGGTGNTIYF	TGTGCCAGCAGGCCAGGGGGCACTGGAAACACCATATATTTT
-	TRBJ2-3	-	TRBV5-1	CASSLWGGRTDTQYF	TGCGCCAGCAGCTTGTGGGGGGGCCGTACAGATACGCAGTATTTT
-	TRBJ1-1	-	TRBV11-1	CASSSTGQLLEAFF	TGTGCCAGCAGCTCCACTGGGCAGCTATTAGAAGCTTTCTTT
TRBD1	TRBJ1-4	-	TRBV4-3	CASSPFGQGNPNEKLFF	TGCGCCAGCAGCCCTTTCGGACAGGGAAACCCAAATGAAAAACTGTTTTTT
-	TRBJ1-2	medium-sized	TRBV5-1	CASSLEQLQTNGYTF	TGCGCCAGCAGCTTGGAACAGTTACAAACTAACGGCTACACCTTC
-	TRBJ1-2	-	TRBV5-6	CASSPRQVTNYGYTF	TGTGCCAGCAGCCCCCGACAGGTTACTAACTATGGCTACACCTTC
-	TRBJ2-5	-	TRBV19	CASSQSETQYF	TGTGCCAGTAGTCAGTCGGAGACCCAGTACTTC
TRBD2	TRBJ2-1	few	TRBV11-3	CASSHGGTSGGINEQFF	TGTGCCAGCAGCCACGGGGGGACTAGCGGAGGTATTAATGAGCAGTTCTTC
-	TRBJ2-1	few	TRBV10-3	CAISEPRSGSDLDEQFF	TGTGCCATCAGTGAGCCTCGGTCTGGTTCTGATTTAGATGAGCAGTTCTTC
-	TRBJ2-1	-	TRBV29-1	CSHSTRGSYNEQFF	TGCAGCCATTCCACCCGGGGGTCCTACAATGAGCAGTTCTTC
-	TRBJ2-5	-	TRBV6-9	CASSGGRGLGTQYF	TGTGCCAGCAGTGGGGGCCGGGGGCTCGGGACCCAGTACTTC
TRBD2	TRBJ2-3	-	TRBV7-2	CASSVLARDTDTQYF	TGTGCCAGCAGCGTACTAGCGAGAGACACAGATACGCAGTATTTT
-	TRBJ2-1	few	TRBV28	CASSLVGAYYNEQFF	TGTGCCAGCAGTTTAGTGGGGGCGTACTACAATGAGCAGTTCTTC
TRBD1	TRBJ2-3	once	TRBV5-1	CASSSPPRQGAPDTQYF	TGCGCCAGCAGCTCACCGCCGAGGCAGGGGGCCCCAGATACGCAGTATTTT
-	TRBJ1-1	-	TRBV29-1	CSVKSLSQDFNTEAFF	TGCAGCGTCAAATCGCTATCACAGGACTTTAACACTGAAGCTTTCTTT
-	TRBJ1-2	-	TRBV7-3	CASSLTPASNGYTF	TGTGCCAGCAGCTTAACCCCAGCTTCTAATGGCTACACCTTC
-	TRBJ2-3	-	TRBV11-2	CASSKDADTQYF	TGTGCCAGCAGTAAAGATGCAGATACGCAGTATTTT
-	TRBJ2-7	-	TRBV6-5	CASRNLGTLKPEQYF	TGTGCCAGCAGAAACCTGGGGACACTCAAACCCGAGCAGTACTTC
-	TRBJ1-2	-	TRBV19	CASTTWGYTF	TGTGCCAGTACCACATGGGGCTACACCTTC
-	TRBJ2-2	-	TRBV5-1	CASSLENLGELFF	TGCGCCAGCAGCTTGGAGAACCTCGGGGAGCTGTTTTTT
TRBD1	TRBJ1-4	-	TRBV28	CASSFPGGGNEKLFF	TGTGCCAGCAGTTTCCCAGGGGGAGGTAATGAAAAACTGTTTTTT
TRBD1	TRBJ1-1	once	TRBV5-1	CASSFGDRAGTEAFF	TGCGCCAGCAGCTTTGGGGACAGGGCGGGCACTGAAGCTTTCTTT
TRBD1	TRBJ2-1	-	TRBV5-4	CASSSRTGGEQFF	TGTGCCAGCAGTTCACGGACAGGGGGTGAGCAGTTCTTC
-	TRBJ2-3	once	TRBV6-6	CASNLGDTQYF	TGTGCCAGCAATCTAGGAGATACGCAGTATTTT
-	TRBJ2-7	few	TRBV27	CASSLDSFNEQYF	TGTGCCAGCAGTTTAGACTCCTTTAACGAGCAGTACTTC
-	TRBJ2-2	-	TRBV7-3	CASSSDSTGELFF	TGTGCCAGCAGCTCGGACTCCACCGGGGAGCTGTTTTTT
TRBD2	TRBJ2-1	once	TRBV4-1	CASSQSGSGTNNEQFF	TGCGCCAGCAGCCAATCGGGTAGCGGGACGAACAATGAGCAGTTCTTC
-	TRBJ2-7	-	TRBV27	CASSLMAALSYEQYF	TGTGCCAGCAGTTTAATGGCAGCCCTCTCCTACGAGCAGTACTTC
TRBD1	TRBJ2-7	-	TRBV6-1	CASQTGQGAYEQYF	TGTGCCAGCCAAACGGGACAGGGGGCCTACGAGCAGTACTTC
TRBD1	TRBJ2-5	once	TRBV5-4	CASSRQGSVETQYF	TGTGCCAGCAGCAGACAGGGTTCGGTCGAGACCCAGTACTTC
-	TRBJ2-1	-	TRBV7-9	CASSPEGYEQFF	TGTGCCAGCAGCCCCGAGGGCTATGAGCAGTTCTTC
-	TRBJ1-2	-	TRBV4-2	CASSEAPRTAYGYTF	TGTGCCAGCAGCGAAGCTCCGAGGACAGCCTATGGCTACACCTTC
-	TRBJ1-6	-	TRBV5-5	CASSLLAPNSPLHF	TGTGCCAGCAGCTTGCTCGCTCCTAATTCACCCCTCCACTTT
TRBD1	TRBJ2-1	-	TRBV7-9	CASSSPGTGIYEQFF	TGTGCCAGCAGCTCCCCCGGGACAGGCATTTATGAGCAGTTCTTC
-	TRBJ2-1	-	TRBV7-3	CASSLNSGVNEQFF	TGTGCCAGCAGCTTAAACTCGGGGGTGAATGAGCAGTTCTTC
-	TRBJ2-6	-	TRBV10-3	CATMGAGSSGANVLTF	TGTGCCACCATGGGGGCAGGCAGCTCTGGGGCCAACGTCCTGACTTTC
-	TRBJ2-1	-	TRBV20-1	CSAQTRGEQFF	TGCAGTGCCCAAACGAGGGGTGAGCAGTTCTTC
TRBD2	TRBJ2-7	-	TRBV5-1	CASSLGPPSGGHEQYF	TGCGCCAGCAGCTTGGGCCCCCCTAGCGGGGGTCACGAGCAGTACTTC
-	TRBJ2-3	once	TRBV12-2	CARQWEDGPDTQYF	TGTGCAAGGCAGTGGGAGGACGGGCCAGATACGCAGTATTTT
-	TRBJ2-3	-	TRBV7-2	CASSLLIPTDTQYF	TGTGCCAGCAGCCTGCTAATACCCACAGATACGCAGTATTTT
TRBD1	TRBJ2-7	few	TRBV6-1	CASSGDGKNRGRPYEQYF	TGTGCCAGCAGTGGGGATGGAAAGAACAGGGGGCGGCCCTACGAGCAGTACTTC
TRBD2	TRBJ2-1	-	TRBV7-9	CASSTSGRGGGNEQFF	TGTGCCAGCAGCACGTCGGGACGGGGGGGAGGCAATGAGCAGTTCTTC
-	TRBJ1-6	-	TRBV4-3	CASSQLPPGNNSPLHF	TGCGCCAGCAGCCAACTCCCGCCGGGCAATAATTCACCCCTCCACTTT
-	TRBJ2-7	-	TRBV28	CASIRTGRAYEQYF	TGTGCCAGCATCCGGACAGGGAGGGCCTACGAGCAGTACTTC